These T cell receptor beta chains were read from a single sample in a study of blood T cell repertoires in COVID-19. The protocol was immunoSEQ multiplex PCR, while the TCRdb copy is restricted to in-frame clones and leaves out a portion. The repertoire holds about 130,000 clones, with over 85% as singletons. Sequenced: peripheral blood. The receptors originated from a man aged 50 or older with active COVID-19. The CDR3 runs from the conserved cysteine through the conserved F or W. D genes are given only for firm matches. Clone size is stated in some rows and not others, as once, few, many or a class when expanded.

size	D	V	J	CDR3	DNA
NA	TRBD2	TRBV19	TRBJ2-1	CASKLAGGPNEQFF	TGTGCCAGTAAACTAGCGGGGGGCCCCAATGAGCAGTTCTTC
NA	NA	TRBV19	TRBJ2-7	CASSKRFIIYEQYF	TGTGCCAGTAGTAAACGGTTTATAATATACGAGCAGTACTTC
NA	TRBD1	TRBV7-9	TRBJ1-3	CASSLGQGSGNTIYF	TGTGCCAGCAGCTTAGGACAGGGAAGTGGAAACACCATATATTTT
NA	NA	TRBV30	TRBJ1-5	CAWSVQGNQPQHF	TGTGCCTGGAGTGTTCAGGGCAATCAGCCCCAGCATTTT
NA	NA	TRBV5-6	TRBJ1-2	CASSLANYGYTF	TGTGCCAGCAGCTTGGCGAACTATGGCTACACCTTC
NA	NA	TRBV5-4	TRBJ2-5	CASSPPGGVGETQYF	TGTGCCAGCAGTCCCCCCGGAGGGGTCGGAGAGACCCAGTACTTC
NA	NA	TRBV24-1	TRBJ1-5	CATSDQNQPQHF	TGTGCCACCAGTGATCAGAATCAGCCCCAGCATTTT
NA	NA	TRBV7-9	TRBJ1-1	CASSLQGNMNTEAFF	TGTGCCAGCAGCTTACAGGGGAACATGAACACTGAAGCTTTCTTT
NA	NA	TRBV6-5	TRBJ1-6	CASSYEGNSPLHF	TGTGCCAGCAGTTACGAGGGAAATTCACCCCTCCACTTT
NA	TRBD2	TRBV24-1	TRBJ2-3	CATSDWTSGTRRQYF	TGTGCCACCAGTGACTGGACTAGCGGGACCCGCAGGCAGTATTTT
NA	TRBD2	TRBV18	TRBJ2-1	CASSSLAGQKDEQFF	TGTGCCAGCTCATCCCTAGCGGGTCAGAAGGATGAGCAGTTCTTC
NA	TRBD1	TRBV19	TRBJ2-1	CASGQGTIEQFF	TGTGCCAGCGGACAGGGTACGATTGAGCAGTTCTTC
few	TRBD1	TRBV2	TRBJ2-1	CASSEPDRVVYNEQFF	TGTGCCAGCAGTGAACCCGACAGGGTGGTCTACAATGAGCAGTTCTTC
NA	TRBD2	TRBV19	TRBJ2-2	CASSLAGGGVGELFF	TGTGCCAGTAGCCTTGCCGGCGGGGGGGTCGGGGAGCTGTTTTTT
NA	NA	TRBV5-1	TRBJ1-3	CASSFGSSGNTIYF	TGCGCCAGCAGCTTTGGGAGCTCTGGAAACACCATATATTTT
NA	NA	TRBV6-5	TRBJ1-5	CASSYAGTGNQPQHF	TGTGCCAGCAGTTACGCGGGGACGGGGAATCAGCCCCAGCATTTT
NA	TRBD1	TRBV7-9	TRBJ1-2	CASSSPFDRGGSYGYTF	TGTGCCAGCAGCTCACCATTCGACAGGGGCGGATCCTATGGCTACACCTTC
NA	NA	TRBV9	TRBJ2-1	CASSVVGQSYNEQFF	TGTGCCAGCAGCGTAGTTGGGCAGAGTTACAATGAGCAGTTCTTC